This T cell receptor (beta chain) originates from a study of blood T cell repertoires in COVID-19. Adults between about 18 and 89 years of age took part from 24 US areas. The study assigned cohorts using participant-reported clinical history. Profiled with immunoSEQ multiplex PCR; TCRdb holds only in-frame clones, not every one. The data show about 240,000 clones, approximately 86% seen once. The J segment lost 5 bases and the V segment lost 7 bases, leaving 9 bases of the junction unmatched. This CDR3 spans 14 amino acids. Germline CDR1 is SNHLY and CDR2 is FYNNEI. The receptor's source is a woman aged 40 to 55 with acute COVID-19. V usage is TRBV2 and J usage is TRBJ1-1, with 8 positions matching TRBD1. Input material: PBMCs or T cells enriched from blood (not recorded which). The CDR3 sequence is CASKRTGGGTEAFF. CDR3 nucleotide sequence: TGTGCCAGCAAGCGAACAGGGGGAGGGACTGAAGCTTTCTTT.